This entry describes one T cell receptor (beta chain). Its target is unknown. This sample is part of a study of response to subunit inactivated influenza vaccine. Study-wide findings and caveats: Authors suggested that a seasonal influenza vaccination recruits few new T cells each time.

TCRdb re-called the RT-PCR reads through MiXCR, storing one row per CDR3 protein. The table records a few hundred thousand distinct CDR3 sequences, about 15% of them present only once. The J segment lost 0 bases and the V segment lost 0 bases, leaving 4 bases of the junction unmatched. The CDR3 is 17 amino acids. Germline CDR1 and CDR2: MNHEY and SVGAGI. The origin of this receptor is a man in his fifties who received an inactivated influenza vaccine. Sequencing was performed on PBMCs from blood, taken roughly 12 days after vaccination. The chain recombines TRBV6-5 with TRBJ2-2; 7 positions match TRBD1. CDR3 sequence: CASSYSTGTANTGELFF. In nucleotides, the CDR3 is TGTGCCAGCAGTTACTCGACAGGGACAGCGAACACCGGGGAGCTGTTTTTT.